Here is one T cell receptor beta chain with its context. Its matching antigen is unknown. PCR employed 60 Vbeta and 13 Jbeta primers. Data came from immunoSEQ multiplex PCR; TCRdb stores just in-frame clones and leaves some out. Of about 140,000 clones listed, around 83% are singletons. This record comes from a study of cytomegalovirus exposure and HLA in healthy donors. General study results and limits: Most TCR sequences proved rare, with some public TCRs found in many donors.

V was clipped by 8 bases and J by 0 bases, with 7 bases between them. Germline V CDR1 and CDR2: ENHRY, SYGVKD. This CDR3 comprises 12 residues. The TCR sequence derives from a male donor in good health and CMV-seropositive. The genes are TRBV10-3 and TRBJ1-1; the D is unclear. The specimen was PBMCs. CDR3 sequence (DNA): TGTGCCATCGGGGAGGTGAACACTGAAGCTTTCTTT. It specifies CAIGEVNTEAFF.